This entry features one T cell receptor beta chain sequence. The data were taken from a study of T cell responses to AZD1222 COVID-19 vaccine. The method was immunoSEQ multiplex PCR; TCRdb's version includes in-frame clones alone and lacks a portion of them. The top ten clones hold about 2.5% of a sample with approximately 150,000 clones, around 90% of them seen once. V lost 0 bases, J lost 0 bases, and 6 bases lay in between. The CDR3 covers 13 residues. CDR1 is GTSNPN, CDR2 SVGIG, per germline (reference sequence). Specimen: peripheral blood, collected on day 0 of AZD1222 vaccination. The chain has TRBV30 and TRBJ2-7, with D hard to call. This TCR was sampled from an adult in good health. DNA for the CDR3: TGTGCCTGGAGTGTTAGGAGCTCCTACGAGCAGTACTTC. Translated, it gives CAWSVRSSYEQYF.